The clone carrying this TCR beta chain has only a few counts. What it binds is unknown. TCR alpha and TCR beta cDNA libraries with sample barcodes and UMIs came from 5'RACE using constant-segment primers. In TCRdb, the 5' RACE reads were re-called with MiXCR into one record per CDR3 protein. The sample has about 260,000 distinct CDR3 sequences, around 15% seen once. This entry is derived from a study of T-cell memory formation after mild COVID-19. Study as a whole: In these data, TCR clusters were largely donor specific.

Germline trimming cut 0 bases from V and 3 bases from J; bases unmatched to any gene: 6. The CDR3 loop spans 17 amino acids. In germline, CDR1 is LGHNA, CDR2 YSLEER. Findings and caveats of the study: Some SARS-CoV-2-responding clones were already detected in memory before infection.

Sequenced material: PBMCs or a T cell subset sorted from them (not recorded which). This sequence originates from a young man who had mild COVID-19 (a few samples of this study predate the infection). Cell type and time point are not known. This chain links TRBV4-3 with TRBJ2-2; 8 positions match TRBD2. The chain's CDR3 is CASSQDPGGQDTGELFF. The CDR3 DNA reads TGCGCCAGCAGCCAAGATCCGGGGGGGCAGGACACCGGGGAGCTGTTTTTT.